This T cell receptor beta chain was captured by sequencing in a study of T cells after yellow fever vaccination. Whole-study context: Sorting on CD3, CD45RA, CCR7 and CD95 yielded EM, EMRA, CM and Tscm memory subsets. Study-level results: Subsequent booster samples again held most clones from primary vaccination (approximately 95% CD4, approximately 85% CD8). There was a small share of clonotypes that showed up in both the CD4 and CD8 compartments. FACS-sorted repertoires could harbor abundant contaminating bulk-population clonotypes.

The CDR3 consists of 13 residues. Germline CDR1 reads SGHVS; CDR2 reads FNYEAQ. J was trimmed by 6 bases and V by 5 bases; bases with no gene match: 6. TCRdb called the 5' RACE reads again in MiXCR, with one record for every CDR3 protein. The sample holds some 32,000 distinct CDR3 sequences, 6.6% seen once. This clonotype has ten or more counts. This sample comprised PBMCs, either bulk or a sorted T-cell subset (CD4+, CD8+, memory, or dextramer-sorted; not recorded which), obtained on the day of the first yellow fever vaccination. The V gene is TRBV7-6, the J gene TRBJ1-1; 7 bases align to TRBD1. This TCR was sampled from a man aged 18-30 years who received the YFV17D yellow fever vaccine. The CDR3 sequence is CASSLNRGSEAFF. The CDR3 DNA sequence: TGTGCCAGCAGCCTAAACAGGGGCTCTGAAGCTTTCTTT.